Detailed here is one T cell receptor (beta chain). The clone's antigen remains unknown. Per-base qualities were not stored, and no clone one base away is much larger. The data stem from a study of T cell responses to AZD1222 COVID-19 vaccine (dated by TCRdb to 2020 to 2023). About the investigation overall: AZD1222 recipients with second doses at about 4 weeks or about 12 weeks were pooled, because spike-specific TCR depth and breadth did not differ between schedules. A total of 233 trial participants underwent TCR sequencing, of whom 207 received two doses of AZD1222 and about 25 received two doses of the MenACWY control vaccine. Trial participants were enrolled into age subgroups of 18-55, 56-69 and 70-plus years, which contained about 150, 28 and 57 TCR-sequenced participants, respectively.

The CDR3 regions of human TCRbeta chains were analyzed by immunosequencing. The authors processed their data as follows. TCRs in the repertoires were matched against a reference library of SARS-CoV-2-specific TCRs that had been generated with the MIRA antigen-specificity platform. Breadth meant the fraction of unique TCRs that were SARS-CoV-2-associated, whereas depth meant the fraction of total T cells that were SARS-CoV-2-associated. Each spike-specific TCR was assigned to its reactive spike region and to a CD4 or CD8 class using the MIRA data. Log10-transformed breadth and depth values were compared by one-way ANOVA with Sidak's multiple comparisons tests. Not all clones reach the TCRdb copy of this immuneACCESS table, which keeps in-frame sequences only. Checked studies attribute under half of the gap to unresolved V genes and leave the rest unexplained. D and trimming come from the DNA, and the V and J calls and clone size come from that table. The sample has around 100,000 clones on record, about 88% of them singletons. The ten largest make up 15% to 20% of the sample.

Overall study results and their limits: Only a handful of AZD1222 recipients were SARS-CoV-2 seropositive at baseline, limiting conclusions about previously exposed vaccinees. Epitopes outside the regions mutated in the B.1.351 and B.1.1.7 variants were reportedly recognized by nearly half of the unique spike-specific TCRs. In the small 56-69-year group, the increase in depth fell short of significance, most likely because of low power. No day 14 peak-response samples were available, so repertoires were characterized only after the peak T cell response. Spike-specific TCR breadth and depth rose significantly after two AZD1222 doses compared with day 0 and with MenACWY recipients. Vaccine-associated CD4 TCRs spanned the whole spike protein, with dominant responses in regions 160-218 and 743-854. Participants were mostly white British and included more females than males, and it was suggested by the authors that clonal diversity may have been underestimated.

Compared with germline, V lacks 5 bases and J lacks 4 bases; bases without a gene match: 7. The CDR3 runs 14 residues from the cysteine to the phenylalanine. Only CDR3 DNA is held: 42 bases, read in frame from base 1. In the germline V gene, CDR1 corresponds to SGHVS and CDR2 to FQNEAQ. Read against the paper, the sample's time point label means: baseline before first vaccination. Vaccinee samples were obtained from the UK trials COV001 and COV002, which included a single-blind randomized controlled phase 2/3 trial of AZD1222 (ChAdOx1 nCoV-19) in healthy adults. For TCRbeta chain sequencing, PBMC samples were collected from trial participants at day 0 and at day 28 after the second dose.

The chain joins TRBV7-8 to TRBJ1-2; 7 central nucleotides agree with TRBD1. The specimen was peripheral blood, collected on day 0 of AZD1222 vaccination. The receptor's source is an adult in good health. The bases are TGTGCCAGCAGCCCGGGACAGACTCTCTATGGCTACACCTTC. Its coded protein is CASSPGQTLYGYTF.